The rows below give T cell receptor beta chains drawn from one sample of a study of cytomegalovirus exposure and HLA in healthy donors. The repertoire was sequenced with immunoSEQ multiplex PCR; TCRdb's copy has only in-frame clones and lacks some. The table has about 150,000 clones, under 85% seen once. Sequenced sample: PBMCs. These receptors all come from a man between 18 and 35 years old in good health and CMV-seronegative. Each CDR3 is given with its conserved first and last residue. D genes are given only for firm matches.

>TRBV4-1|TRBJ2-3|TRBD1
CASSQAGGVQGDTQYF
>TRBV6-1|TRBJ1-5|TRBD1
CASSEDMRQGAGQPQHF
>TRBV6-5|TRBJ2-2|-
CASSYEGRGTGELFF
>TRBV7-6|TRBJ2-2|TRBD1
CASRRTGNGGELFF
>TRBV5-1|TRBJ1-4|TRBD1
CASSSGQPNEKLFF
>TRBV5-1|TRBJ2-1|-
CASRAGSSYNEQFF
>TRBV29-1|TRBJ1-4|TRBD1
CSVEDRGFNEKLFF
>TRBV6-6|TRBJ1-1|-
CASRALGEVTEAFF
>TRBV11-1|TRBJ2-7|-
CASSPQGRSYEQYF
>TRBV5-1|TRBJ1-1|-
CASSSGAGTEAFF
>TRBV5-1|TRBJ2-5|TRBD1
CASSLPQGATETQYF
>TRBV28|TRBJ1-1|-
CASTQGLSTEAFF
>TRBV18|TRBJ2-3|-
CASSPTSTDTQYF
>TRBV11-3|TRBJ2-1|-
CASSLGLYNEQFF
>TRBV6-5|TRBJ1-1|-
CASRRGDTEAFF
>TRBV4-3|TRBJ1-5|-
CASSQHRSNQPQHF
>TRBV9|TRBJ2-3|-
CASSLTDTQYF
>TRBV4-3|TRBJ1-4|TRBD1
CASSRQTGTDEKLFF
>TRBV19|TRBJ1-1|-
CASSMAWFTEAFF
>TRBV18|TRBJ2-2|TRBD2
CASSGYDRRLAENTGELFF
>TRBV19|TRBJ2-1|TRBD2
CASSRLAEVYNEQFF
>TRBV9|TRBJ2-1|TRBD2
CASSALAGGHEQFF
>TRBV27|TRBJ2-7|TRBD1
CASSSRTGRHEQYF
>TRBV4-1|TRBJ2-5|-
CASSKRGDRTLQETQYF
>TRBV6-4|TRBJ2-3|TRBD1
CASSDLGQGTDTQYF
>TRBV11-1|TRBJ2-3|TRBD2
CASSFLGGRRDTQYF
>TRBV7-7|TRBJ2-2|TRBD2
CASGVAGPGELFF
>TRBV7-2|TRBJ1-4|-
CASSTYGGGLFF
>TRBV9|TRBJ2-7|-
CASSVGLGGSYEQYF
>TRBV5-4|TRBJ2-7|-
CASSLRGTYEQYF
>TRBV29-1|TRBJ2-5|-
CSVEPQRRETQYF
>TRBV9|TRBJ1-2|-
CASSGAILYGYTF